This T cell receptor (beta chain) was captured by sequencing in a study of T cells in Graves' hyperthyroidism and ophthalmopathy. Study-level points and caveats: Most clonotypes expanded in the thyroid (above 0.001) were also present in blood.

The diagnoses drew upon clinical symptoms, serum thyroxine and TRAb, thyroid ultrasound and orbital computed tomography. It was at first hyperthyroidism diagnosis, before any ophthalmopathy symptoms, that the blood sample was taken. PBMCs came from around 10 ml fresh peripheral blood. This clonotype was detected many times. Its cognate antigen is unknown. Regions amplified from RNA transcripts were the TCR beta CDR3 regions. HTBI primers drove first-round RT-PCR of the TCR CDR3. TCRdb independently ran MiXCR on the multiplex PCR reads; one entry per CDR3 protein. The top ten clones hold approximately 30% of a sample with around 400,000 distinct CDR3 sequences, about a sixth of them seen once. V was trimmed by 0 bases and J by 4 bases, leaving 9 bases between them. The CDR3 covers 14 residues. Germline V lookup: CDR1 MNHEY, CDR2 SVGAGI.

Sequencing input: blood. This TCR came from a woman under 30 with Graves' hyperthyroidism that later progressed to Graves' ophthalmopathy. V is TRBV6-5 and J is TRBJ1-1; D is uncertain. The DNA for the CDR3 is TGTGCCAGCAGTTACTCTAGGTTGGCCACTGAAGCTTTCTTT. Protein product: CASSYSRLATEAFF.